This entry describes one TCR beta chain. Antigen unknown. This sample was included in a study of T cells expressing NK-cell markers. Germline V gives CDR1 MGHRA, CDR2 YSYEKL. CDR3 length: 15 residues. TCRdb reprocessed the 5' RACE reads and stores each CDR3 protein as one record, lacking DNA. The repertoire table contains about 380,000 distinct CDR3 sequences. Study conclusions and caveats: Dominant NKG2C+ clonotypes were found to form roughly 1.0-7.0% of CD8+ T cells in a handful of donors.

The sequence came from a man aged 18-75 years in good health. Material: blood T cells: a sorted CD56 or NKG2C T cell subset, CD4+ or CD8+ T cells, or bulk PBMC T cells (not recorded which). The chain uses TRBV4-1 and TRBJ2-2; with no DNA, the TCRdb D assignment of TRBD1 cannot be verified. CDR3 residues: CASSPLDRGTGELFF.